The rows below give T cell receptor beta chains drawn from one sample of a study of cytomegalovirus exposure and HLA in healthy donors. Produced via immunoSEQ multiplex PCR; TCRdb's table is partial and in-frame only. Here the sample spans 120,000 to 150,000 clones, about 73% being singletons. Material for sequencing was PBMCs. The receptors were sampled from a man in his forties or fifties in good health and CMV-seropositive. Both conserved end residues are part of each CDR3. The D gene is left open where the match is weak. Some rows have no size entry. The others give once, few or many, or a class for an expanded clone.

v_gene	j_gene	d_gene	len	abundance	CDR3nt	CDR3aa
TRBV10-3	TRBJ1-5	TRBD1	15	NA	TGTGCCATCAGTGAGTCGGGGACAGAGAATCAGCCCCAGCATTTT	CAISESGTENQPQHF
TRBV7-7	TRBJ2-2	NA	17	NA	TGTGCCAGCAGCTTGTTAGCCCGAAAGTTTAACACCGGGGAGCTGTTTTTT	CASSLLARKFNTGELFF
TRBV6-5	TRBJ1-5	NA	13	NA	TGTGCCAGCAAGGGGGGGCGCAATCAGCCCCAGCATTTT	CASKGGRNQPQHF
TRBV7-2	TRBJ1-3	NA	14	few	TGTGCCAGCAGCTTTCGTTTTGCTGGAAACACCATATATTTT	CASSFRFAGNTIYF
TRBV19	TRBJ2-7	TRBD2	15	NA	TGTGCCAGTAATTCGCAGGGCGGGAGCTCCTACGAGCAGTACTTC	CASNSQGGSSYEQYF
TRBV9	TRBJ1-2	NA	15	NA	TGTGCCAGCAGCGTATCCGTCGTAGGGGAAGGTGGCTACACCTTC	CASSVSVVGEGGYTF
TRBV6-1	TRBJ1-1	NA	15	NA	TGTGCCAGCAGTGAAGCACATGGGAGTTGGCAAGAAGCTTTCTTT	CASSEAHGSWQEAFF
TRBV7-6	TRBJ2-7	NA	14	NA	TGTGCCAGCAGCTTAGGCGGGACCTCCTACGAGCAGTACTTC	CASSLGGTSYEQYF
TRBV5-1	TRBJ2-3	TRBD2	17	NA	TGCGCCAGCAGTTCCAGAACTAGCGGGAGTCAAACGTTGCATCAGTATTTT	CASSSRTSGSQTLHQYF
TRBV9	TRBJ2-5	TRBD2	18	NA	TGTGCCAGCAGCGTAGGGTTAACTAGCGGAGAAGTTAGGGGGACCCAGTACTTC	CASSVGLTSGEVRGTQYF
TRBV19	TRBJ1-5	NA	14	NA	TGTGCCAGTCAAGACTCACCGGTCTCACAGCCCCAGCATTTT	CASQDSPVSQPQHF
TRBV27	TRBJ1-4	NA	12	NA	TGTGCCAGCCTGGGAGGTGGCGAAAAACTGTTTTTT	CASLGGGEKLFF
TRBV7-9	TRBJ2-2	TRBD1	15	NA	TGTGCCAGCAGCCCTGGGGACAGATGGACCGGGGAGCTGTTTTTT	CASSPGDRWTGELFF
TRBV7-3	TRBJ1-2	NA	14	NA	TGTGCCAGCAGCTTAAAAGGCAGGGTGGGAGGCTACACCTTC	CASSLKGRVGGYTF
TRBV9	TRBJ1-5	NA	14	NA	TGTGCCAGCAGCGGAACAGGGAAACATCAGCCCCAGCATTTT	CASSGTGKHQPQHF
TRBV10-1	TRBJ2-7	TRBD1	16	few	TGCGCCAGCAGTGAGTTACCGGGACAGGGTCAGGACGAGCAGTACTTC	CASSELPGQGQDEQYF
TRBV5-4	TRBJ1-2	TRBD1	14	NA	TGTGCCAGCAGCTTAAGGACAGGAGGAAATGGCTACACCTTC	CASSLRTGGNGYTF
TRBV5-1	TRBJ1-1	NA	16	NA	TGCGCCAGCAGCTCCCGTATTTTGGGGGGTCCCACTGAAGCTTTCTTT	CASSSRILGGPTEAFF
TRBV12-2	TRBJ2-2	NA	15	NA	TGTGCAAGTCGCTTACCCGTAGGGACTCCCGGGGAGCTGTTTTTT	CASRLPVGTPGELFF
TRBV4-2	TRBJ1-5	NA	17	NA	TGTGCCAGCAGCCAAGATTACGTCGGTCATTTCAATCAGCCCCAGCATTTT	CASSQDYVGHFNQPQHF
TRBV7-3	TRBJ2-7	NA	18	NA	TGTGCCAGCAGACCTCGTCGGGGGTTCCTAGCACTAACCTACGAGCAGTACTTC	CASRPRRGFLALTYEQYF
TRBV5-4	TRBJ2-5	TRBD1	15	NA	TGTGCCAGCAGCTGGCTAGGGGGCCGGGAAGAGACCCAGTACTTC	CASSWLGGREETQYF
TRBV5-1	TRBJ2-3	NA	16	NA	TGCGCCAGCAGCTCCAACGGACAGCCAACTACAGATACGCAGTATTTT	CASSSNGQPTTDTQYF
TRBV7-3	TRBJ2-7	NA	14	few	TGTGCCAGCAGCTTGGAGGGCCGGGGGAGCGAGCAGTACTTC	CASSLEGRGSEQYF
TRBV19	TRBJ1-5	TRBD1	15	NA	TGTGCCAGTAGCCAGACAGGGGGCCACAATCAGCCCCAGCATTTT	CASSQTGGHNQPQHF
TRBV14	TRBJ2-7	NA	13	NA	TGTGCCAGCAGCCTTATAGCAACCGGCGAGCAGTACTTC	CASSLIATGEQYF
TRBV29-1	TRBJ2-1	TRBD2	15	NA	TGCAGCGTTGAACCAAGACTAGCGGGGAACAATGAGCAGTTCTTC	CSVEPRLAGNNEQFF
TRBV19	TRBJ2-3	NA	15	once	TGTGCCAGTAGTAAGGGAGGTATGCGCACAGATACGCAGTATTTT	CASSKGGMRTDTQYF
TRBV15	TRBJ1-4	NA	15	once	TGTGCCACCAGCAGAGACGGGGAGTCAGTTCGGAAACTGTTTTTT	CATSRDGESVRKLFF
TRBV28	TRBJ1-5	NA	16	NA	TGTGCCAGCAGTTTAGGGGGGGCGCGGAGCAATCAGCCCCAGCATTTT	CASSLGGARSNQPQHF
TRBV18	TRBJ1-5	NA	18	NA	TGTGCCAGCTCACCACAAGGTGTCAGGCCCCCGAATAATCAGCCCCAGCATTTT	CASSPQGVRPPNNQPQHF
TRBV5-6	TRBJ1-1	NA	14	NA	TGTGCCAGCAGCTTGGAGCCCTCGGGGTCTGAAGCTTTCTTT	CASSLEPSGSEAFF
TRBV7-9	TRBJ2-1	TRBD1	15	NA	TGTGCCAGCAGCTTACACTGGGACAGGGAGGAGGAGCAGTTCTTC	CASSLHWDREEEQFF
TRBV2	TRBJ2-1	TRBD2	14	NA	TGTGCCAGCAAAGGACTAGACTCCTACAATGAGCAGTTCTTC	CASKGLDSYNEQFF
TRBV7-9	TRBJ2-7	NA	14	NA	TGTTCCAGCAGCTTAGATTCGGTCAGGGGAAGGGAGTACTTC	CSSSLDSVRGREYF
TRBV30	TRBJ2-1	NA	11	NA	TGTGCCTGGAGTGTGAGGAATGAGCAGTTCTTC	CAWSVRNEQFF
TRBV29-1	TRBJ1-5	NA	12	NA	TGCAGCGTCCTGGACAGCAATCAACCCCAGCATTTT	CSVLDSNQPQHF
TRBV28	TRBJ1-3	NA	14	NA	TGTGCCAGCAGTTTCGGGGGGTACGGAAACACCATATATTTT	CASSFGGYGNTIYF
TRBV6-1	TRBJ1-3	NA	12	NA	TGTGCCAGCACAGTCTCTGGAAACACCATATATTTT	CASTVSGNTIYF
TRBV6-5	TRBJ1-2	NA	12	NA	TGTGCCAGCAGTTATAGGGGTACGCGCTACACCTTC	CASSYRGTRYTF
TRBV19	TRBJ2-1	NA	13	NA	TGTGCCAGTAGTAAGCGGAGTTACAATGAGCAGTTCTTC	CASSKRSYNEQFF
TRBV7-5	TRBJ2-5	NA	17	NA	TGTGCCAGAAGCCCCCGCCGGACAGGGAGATTGGAAGAGACCCAGTACTTC	CARSPRRTGRLEETQYF
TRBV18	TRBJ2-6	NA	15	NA	TGTGCCAGCACACCCAACAGGTCTGGGGCCAACGTCCTGACTTTC	CASTPNRSGANVLTF
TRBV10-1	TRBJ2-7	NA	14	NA	TGCGCCAGCAGTGAATACAGGGCCACAGGCGAGCAGTACTTC	CASSEYRATGEQYF
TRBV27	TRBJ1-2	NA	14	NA	TGTGCCAGCAGTTCGGCCGACAGGCGCTATGGCTACACCTTC	CASSSADRRYGYTF